These 8 T cell receptor beta chains were sequenced from one sample in a study of OX40 agonist ivuxolimab in advanced cancers. Using immunoSEQ multiplex PCR, the repertoire was profiled, and TCRdb retains in-frame clones only, with some absent. This repertoire shows roughly 80,000 clones, 90% found once; its top ten account for less than 0.75%. Sequenced material: CD4+ or CD8+ T cells sorted from blood, taken in a trial of the OX40 agonist ivuxolimab. These receptors were collected from an adult with an advanced solid tumor such as melanoma, head and neck, liver or kidney cancer.

The sample holds a few counts of this clone. The chain is built from TRBV2 and TRBJ1-1; D gene ambiguous. V dropped 5 bases and J dropped 3 bases, with 10 bases sitting between them. Per the germline V gene, CDR1 is SNHLY and CDR2 is FYNNEI. This CDR3 is built from 13 residues. CDR3 bases: TGTGCCAGCAGTCTTTCAAGGGACACTGAAGCTTTCTTT. Translation gives CASSLSRDTEAFF.

This clone is a singleton in its sample. The chain combines TRBV4-2 with TRBJ2-5; a weak D match, TRBD2 (6 bases). The DNA end lines up better with TRBJ2-7; the J call may be wrong. The CDR3 totals 15 residues. CDR1 and CDR2 (germline): LGHNA, YNFKEQ. CDR3 in amino acids: CASSQVTRDSYEQYF. The CDR3 DNA sequence: TGTGCCAGCAGCCAAGTCACGCGGGACTCCTACGAGCAGTACTTC.

CDR3: CATSREGDRGLHTQYF. CDR3 coding DNA: TGTGCCACCAGCAGAGAAGGGGACAGGGGGCTACATACGCAGTATTTT. The chain combines TRBV15 with TRBJ2-3, with 12 positions matching TRBD1. Unmatched junction bases numbered 5, after V lost 0 bases and J lost 7 bases. CDR3 size: 16 residues. The germline V gene encodes CDR1 LNHNV and CDR2 YYDKDF (reference sequence).

The V call is TRBV27, the J call TRBJ2-3; 7 bases line up with TRBD2. V shed 6 bases, J shed 3 bases, and the junction held 6 bases outside the gene matches. The CDR3 length is 14 residues. CDR1 is MNHEY, CDR2 SMNVEV, per germline (reference sequence). The CDR3 loop reads CASRGYGRTDTQYF. The CDR3 bases are TGTGCCAGCAGGGGATACGGGAGGACAGATACGCAGTATTTT.

As for this clone: This sample includes further DNA sequences coding for the same CDR3. This chain joins TRBV6-5 and TRBJ2-3; D gene unclear. Trimming took 5 bases from V and 2 from J, leaving 8 bases between them. Per germline, CDR1 MNHEY and CDR2 SVGAGI. The CDR3 covers 13 residues. CDR3 in amino acids: CASSQGFTDTQYF. CDR3 sequence (DNA): TGTGCCAGCAGTCAAGGATTCACAGATACGCAGTATTTT.

The CDR3 spells CASSQKTGAGNTIYF. CDR3 nucleotide sequence: TGCGCCAGCAGTCAGAAAACAGGGGCTGGAAACACCATATATTTT. The rearrangement joins TRBV23-1 to TRBJ1-3; 7 nucleotides align to TRBD1. TRBV23-1 is an ORF; its function is uncertain. J gave up 2 bases and V 3 bases, and 4 bases lay outside the gene matches. The CDR3 length is 15 residues.

The V and J genes are TRBV6-1 and TRBJ2-1, with D possibly matching TRBD1 (6 bases). The CDR3 spans 13 residues. Germline values: CDR1 MNHNS, CDR2 SASEGT. The CDR3 loop reads CGLQGQPYNEQFF. CDR3 coding DNA: TGTGGCCTCCAGGGGCAACCCTACAATGAGCAGTTCTTC.

The V call is TRBV7-2, the J call TRBJ2-3, with 9 bases matching TRBD1. With 3 bases clipped from V and 3 bases from J, the junction kept 4 bases outside the gene matches. There are 15 residues in the CDR3. CDR1 is SGHTA, CDR2 FQGNSA, per germline. CDR3 nucleotides: TGTGCCAGCAGCTTGGGACAGGGTGGTACAGATACGCAGTATTTT. This sequence encodes CASSLGQGGTDTQYF.